These 27 T cell receptor beta chains were all obtained from the same sample, sequenced in a study of OX40 agonist ivuxolimab in advanced cancers. This table comes from immunoSEQ multiplex PCR, and its TCRdb copy is limited to in-frame clones, with some not included. This table holds 12,000 or so clones, 80% to 85% found once. Sequenced material: CD4+ or CD8+ T cells sorted from blood, taken in a trial of the OX40 agonist ivuxolimab. All receptors derive from an adult with an advanced solid tumor such as melanoma, head and neck, liver or kidney cancer.

The chain links TRBV6-4 to TRBJ2-7; D is undetermined. Per the germline V gene, CDR1 is MRHNA and CDR2 is SNTAGT. The CDR3 extends over 12 amino acids. V was clipped by 6 bases and J by 2 bases, with 8 bases between them. CDR3 coding DNA: TGTGCCAGCAGGACTCTAGCCTACGAGCAGTACTTC. Translating gives CASRTLAYEQYF.

Comments on this clone: A junction boundary mismatches the germline segment, possibly from a read error. V is TRBV19 and J is TRBJ1-1; 7 bases map to TRBD1. CDR3 length: 15 residues. Germline CDR1 LNHDA, CDR2 SQIVND (reference sequence). The CDR3 loop reads CASSVDRVGDTEAFF. CDR3 nucleotide sequence: TGTGCCAGTAGTGTAGACAGGGTAGGCGACACTGAAGCTTTCTTT.

The V call is TRBV25-1, the J call TRBJ1-3; D ambiguous. With 0 bases removed from V and 4 bases from J, the gap between germline ends came to 10 bases. The germline V gene encodes CDR1 MGHDK and CDR2 SYGVNS. The CDR3 has 15 residues. The CDR3 sequence is CASSEYEGSGNTIYF. The CDR3 DNA reads as TGTGCCAGCAGTGAATATGAAGGATCGGGAAACACCATATATTTT. Drawing the rest from reference TRBV25-1 and TRBJ1-3, the complete variable domain is EADIYQTPRYLVIGTGKKITLECSQTMGHDKMYWYQQDPGMELHLIHYSYGVNSTEKGDLSSESTVSRIRTEHFPLTLESARPSHTSQYLCASSEYEGSGNTIYFGEGSWLTVV.

The chain uses TRBV11-2 and TRBJ2-2; 8 bases are shared with TRBD1. Trimming at V came to 5 bases and at J to 7 bases, leaving 15 bases not matched to a gene. Germline CDR1 reads SGHAT; CDR2 reads FQNNGV. The CDR3 has 17 amino acids. CDR3 sequence (DNA): TGTGCCAGCAGCCTAGGCCCCCAGGGGGCGAAGTACGGGGAGCTGTTTTTT. Translated: CASSLGPQGAKYGELFF.

Of note for this clone: Compared with germline, one end of the junction differs, possibly owing to a read error. The rearrangement links TRBV4-1 to TRBJ1-1; unclear D gene. The CDR3 contains 14 residues. Germline lookup yields CDR1 MGHRA and CDR2 YSYEKL. The CDR3 bases are TGCGCCAGCAGCCAAGATGACATGAACGCTGAAGCTTTCTTT. Its translation: CASSQDDMNAEAFF.

The gene calls are TRBV9 and TRBJ2-7, with D possibly being TRBD1 or TRBD2 (6 bases each). The CDR3 is 13 residues long. Looked up from germline, CDR1 is SGDLS and CDR2 is YYNGEE. Deletions cut 4 bases from V and 3 bases from J, with 11 bases between. The CDR3 is CASSPGAFYEQYF. The CDR3 DNA reads TGTGCCAGCAGCCCGGGGGCCTTCTACGAGCAGTACTTC. Full variable domain (remainder filled in from reference TRBV9 and TRBJ2-7): DSGVTQTPKHLITATGQRVTLRCSPRSGDLSVYWYQQSLDQGLQFLIQYYNGEERAKGNILERFSAQQFPDLHSELNLSSLELGDSALYFCASSPGAFYEQYFGPGTRLTVT.

Here the CDR3 DNA reads TGTGCCAGCTCACCGGTTGGGACTGAAGCTTTCTTT. It codes for CASSPVGTEAFF. This sequence joins TRBV18 and TRBJ1-1; the D is unclear. Trimming removed 3 bases from V and 5 bases from J, with 7 bases in between. There are 12 residues in the CDR3. Per germline, CDR1 KGHSH and CDR2 LQKENI.

V is TRBV5-2 and J is TRBJ1-2. TRBV5-2 is an annotated pseudogene. The CDR3 runs to 13 residues. CDR3 sequence reads: CASSPGGDYGYTF. CDR3 nucleotide sequence: TGTGCCAGCAGCCCTGGTGGGGACTATGGCTACACCTTC.

The J gene is TRBJ2-7, the V gene TRBV13; D is perhaps TRBD1 (6 bases). There are 16 residues in the CDR3. Trimming stripped 0 bases from V and 3 bases from J, with 15 bases between. The germline V gene has CDR1 PRHDT and CDR2 FYEKMQ (reference sequence). The CDR3 DNA reads as TGTGCCAGCAGCTTAGGAACAGGGAATCCCTACTACGAGCAGTACTTC. As protein: CASSLGTGNPYYEQYF.

The chain links TRBV7-7 to TRBJ2-3, with D possibly called TRBD1 or TRBD2 (5 bases each). V was trimmed by 7 bases and J by 0 bases, leaving 11 bases between them. There are 14 residues in the CDR3. In germline, CDR1 is SSHAT, CDR2 FNYEAQ (reference sequence). The CDR3 DNA reads as TGTGCCAGCAAGAGGGACCCGAGCACAGATACGCAGTATTTT. Amino acid sequence: CASKRDPSTDTQYF. The complete variable domain, with remaining parts taken from reference TRBV7-7 and TRBJ2-3, reads GAGVSQSPRYKVTKRGQDVTLRCDPISSHATLYWYQQALGQGPEFLTYFNYEAQPDKSGLPSDRFSAERPEGSISTLTIQRTEQRDSAMYRCASKRDPSTDTQYFGPGTRLTVL.

The J gene is TRBJ2-7, the V gene TRBV10-3; D possibly corresponds to TRBD1 (5 bases). Germline lookup yields CDR1 ENHRY and CDR2 SYGVKD. V lost 10 bases and J lost 4, with 17 bases in between. The CDR3 length is 13 residues. CDR3 sequence reads: CATRVGLQYEQYF. The CDR3 DNA follows: TGTGCCACCAGGGTGGGCCTTCAATACGAGCAGTACTTC.

The chain couples TRBV6-4 to TRBJ2-7; tentative D call: TRBD1 (6 bases). The V end lost 3 bases, the J end lost 3 bases, and 12 bases lay between the germline ends. The germline V gene encodes CDR1 MRHNA and CDR2 SNTAGT. This CDR3 is built from 14 residues. In DNA, the CDR3 is TGTGCCAGCAGTGATTGGGGGCCGGGCTACGAGCAGTACTTC. Amino acids: CASSDWGPGYEQYF.

The chain is built from TRBV19 and TRBJ2-5, with 7 bases that match TRBD2. CDR3 size: 14 residues. Unmatched junction bases numbered 12, after V lost 3 bases and J lost 11 bases. Germline values: CDR1 LNHDA, CDR2 SQIVND (reference sequence). CDR3 sequence: CASSMSLAGTIQYF. In nucleotides, the CDR3 is TGTGCCAGTAGTATGAGTTTAGCGGGTACTATTCAGTACTTC.

This sequence joins TRBV11-2 and TRBJ2-3, with D uncertain. V was shortened by 1 base and J by 10 bases, with 0 bases between the two germline ends. Looked up from germline, CDR1 is SGHAT and CDR2 is FQNNGV. CDR3 length equals 9 residues. The DNA of the CDR3 is TGTGCCAGCAGCTTAGCGCAGTATTTT. It codes for CASSLAQYF.

The CDR3 DNA sequence: TGTGCCAGCAGTGAAGGGGGGTACCCCTACGAGCAGTACTTC. Its translation: CASSEGGYPYEQYF. This chain links TRBV6-1 with TRBJ2-7; perhaps D is TRBD1 or TRBD2 (5 bases each). This CDR3 has 14 residues. V was clipped by 1 base and J by 2 bases, with 9 bases between them. Germline V CDR1 and CDR2: MNHNS, SASEGT.

V usage is TRBV11-2 and J usage is TRBJ1-2; D uncertain. The CDR3 spans 14 residues. Germline V gene sequence: CDR1 SGHAT, CDR2 FQNNGV. V was cut by 0 bases and J by 0 bases, with 5 bases left in between. This CDR3 reads CASSLDITNYGYTF. The CDR3 nucleotides are TGTGCCAGCAGCTTAGATATAACTAACTATGGCTACACCTTC. Drawing the rest from reference TRBV11-2 and TRBJ1-2, the complete variable domain is EAGVAQSPRYKIIEKRQSVAFWCNPISGHATLYWYQQILGQGPKLLIQFQNNGVVDDSQLPKDRFSAERLKGVDSTLKIQPAKLEDSAVYLCASSLDITNYGYTFGSGTRLTVV.

The V gene is TRBV5-1, the J gene TRBJ1-1, with D uncertain. The CDR3 is 14 residues long. V shed 4 bases and J shed 3 bases, with 13 bases lying between them. Germline CDR1 reads SGHRS; CDR2 reads YFSETQ. CDR3 coding DNA: TGCGCCAGCAGCCTTATAGGAGGTTACACTGAAGCTTTCTTT. Its protein is CASSLIGGYTEAFF. Full variable domain (remainder filled in from reference TRBV5-1 and TRBJ1-1): KAGVTQTPRYLIKTRGQQVTLSCSPISGHRSVSWYQQTPGQGLQFLFEYFSETQRNKGNFPGRFSGRQFSNSRSEMNVSTLELGDSALYLCASSLIGGYTEAFFGQGTRLTVV.

The chain recombines TRBV6-5 with TRBJ1-2; no clear D. V lost 8 bases and J 0 bases, leaving 10 bases between the germline ends. CDR1 is MNHEY and CDR2 is SVGAGI in the germline V gene. The CDR3 length is 13 residues. This CDR3 reads CASSLDTNYGYTF. CDR3 bases: TGTGCCAGCTCCCTAGATACTAACTATGGCTACACCTTC.

The chain joins TRBV7-9 to TRBJ1-2, with D possibly being TRBD1 (5 bases). This CDR3 comprises 13 residues. Deletions cut 1 base from V and 6 bases from J, with 9 bases between. Germline lookup yields CDR1 SEHNR and CDR2 FQNEAQ (reference sequence). The CDR3 coding sequence is TGTGCCAGCAGCTTAGTGAGAGGGGATGGCTACACCTTC. Protein product: CASSLVRGDGYTF. The whole variable domain, remainder taken from reference TRBV7-9 and TRBJ1-2, is DTGVSQNPRHKITKRGQNVTFRCDPISEHNRLYWYRQTLGQGPEFLTYFQNEAQLEKSRLLSDRFSAERPKGSFSTLEIQRTEQGDSAMYLCASSLVRGDGYTFGSGTRLTVV.

This clone was counted between two and nine times. The CDR3 sequence is CASRPGLPSYNEQFF. CDR3 DNA: TGTGCCAGCAGGCCGGGACTACCGTCCTACAATGAGCAGTTCTTC. The chain employs TRBV5-4 and TRBJ2-1; 7 nucleotides match TRBD2. The CDR3 sequence is 15 residues long. The V segment lost 5 bases and the J segment 1 base; nucleotides outside the gene matches: 6. Germline lookup yields CDR1 SGHNT and CDR2 YYREEE (reference sequence). Looking up the rest from reference TRBV5-4 and TRBJ2-1 gives the full variable domain: ETGVTQSPTHLIKTRGQQVTLRCSSQSGHNTVSWYQQALGQGPQFIFQYYREEENGRGNFPPRFSGLQFPNYSSELNVNALELDDSALYLCASRPGLPSYNEQFFGPGTRLTVL.

V is TRBV6-1 and J is TRBJ2-7, with 9 bases aligning to TRBD1. In germline, CDR1 is MNHNS, CDR2 SASEGT. The CDR3 extends over 15 amino acids. The V and J ends lost 5 bases and 3 bases, in that order; junction bases with no gene match: 8. CDR3 nucleotide sequence: TGTGCCAGCAGTTGGGGACAGGGTCCATTCTACGAGCAGTACTTC. It is translated as CASSWGQGPFYEQYF.

The chain has TRBV2 and TRBJ1-5; D is ambiguous. The CDR3 loop spans 14 amino acids. Looked up from germline, CDR1 is SNHLY and CDR2 is FYNNEI. Trimming cost V 7 bases and J 0 bases, with 10 bases left between them. This CDR3 reads CASKGPDSNQPQHF. The CDR3 DNA reads TGTGCCAGCAAAGGGCCAGATAGCAATCAGCCCCAGCATTTT.

The chain recombines TRBV19 with TRBJ2-1, with 9 bases that match TRBD2. V lost 3 bases to trimming and J lost 6 bases; unmatched junction nucleotides: 6. There are 15 residues in the CDR3. Germline lookup yields CDR1 LNHDA and CDR2 SQIVND (reference sequence). The CDR3 DNA reads TGTGCCAGTAGTATCTCAGCGGGGGGCCCCAATGAGCAGTTCTTC. The encoded protein is CASSISAGGPNEQFF.

The chain links TRBV5-6 to TRBJ2-5; unclear D gene. The germline V gene encodes CDR1 SGHDT and CDR2 YYEEEE. V lost 5 bases and J 4 bases, leaving 9 bases between the germline ends. The CDR3 loop spans 12 amino acids. CDR3 in amino acids: CASSGVRETQYF. The CDR3 DNA reads as TGTGCCAGCAGTGGGGTGCGAGAGACCCAGTACTTC.

This rearrangement joins TRBV25-1 to TRBJ1-1; no clear D. Germline loops: CDR1 MGHDK, CDR2 SYGVNS. The CDR3 runs to 14 residues. Trimming left V 3 bases short and J 1 base short, with 9 bases between. CDR3 region: CASSDGPANTEAFF. The CDR3 bases are TGTGCCAGCAGTGATGGGCCGGCGAACACTGAAGCTTTCTTT.

The CDR3: CASSGTGTPQETQYF. The CDR3 DNA follows: TGTGCCAGCAGTGGAACCGGGACTCCTCAAGAGACCCAGTACTTC. The gene calls are TRBV2 and TRBJ2-5, with a weak D call TRBD2 (6 bases). The CDR3 runs 15 residues. Trimming stripped 4 bases from V and 2 bases from J, with 14 bases between. Germline lookup yields CDR1 SNHLY and CDR2 FYNNEI.

CDR3 nucleotides: TGTGCCAGTAGTATGGGCCCCGCGGGCAGCTACGAGCAGTACTTC. Translation: CASSMGPAGSYEQYF. This chain uses TRBV19 with TRBJ2-7; maybe TRBD2 (5 bases). Germline assignment: CDR1 LNHDA and CDR2 SQIVND (reference sequence). This CDR3 has 15 residues. Trimming took 3 bases from V and 3 from J, leaving 15 bases between them. Based on the CDR3 plus reference TRBV19 and TRBJ2-7, the full variable domain is DGGITQSPKYLFRKEGQNVTLSCEQNLNHDAMYWYRQDPGQGLRLIYYSQIVNDFQKGDIAEGYSVSREKKESFPLTVTSAQKNPTAFYLCASSMGPAGSYEQYFGPGTRLTVT.